This section outlines one T cell receptor beta chain sequence together with its context. The data stem from a study of shared clonotypes between healthy human individuals. Across the study: Three CD4 naive, three CD4 memory, two CD8 naive and one CD8 memory plate were used per donor.

The authors' processing: Quality scores were absent from the junction-only immunoSEQ sequences, so filtering differed. Here immunoSEQ multiplex PCR was the method, and the copy in TCRdb shows in-frame clones only, minus some. Clone size and the V and J calls come from that table; the DNA yielded D and trimming. The table lists about 1 million clones, approximately 68% of them singletons. Material for sequencing was memory CD4+ T cells sorted from blood. Subset: CD45RA-negative fraction. This receptor was taken from a man aged 18 to 29 in good health.

The CDR3 bases are TGTGCCAGCAGTTATTTAGCGGGAGGGCCGTATGAGCAGTACTTC. Its protein is CASSYLAGGPYEQYF. This chain connects TRBV6-9 to TRBJ2-7, with 11 bases identical to TRBD2. The V gene end was trimmed by 1 base and the J gene end by 7 bases; junction bases not matched to a gene: 6. The CDR3 has 15 residues. CDR1 MNHGY and CDR2 SVAAGI come from the germline V gene.